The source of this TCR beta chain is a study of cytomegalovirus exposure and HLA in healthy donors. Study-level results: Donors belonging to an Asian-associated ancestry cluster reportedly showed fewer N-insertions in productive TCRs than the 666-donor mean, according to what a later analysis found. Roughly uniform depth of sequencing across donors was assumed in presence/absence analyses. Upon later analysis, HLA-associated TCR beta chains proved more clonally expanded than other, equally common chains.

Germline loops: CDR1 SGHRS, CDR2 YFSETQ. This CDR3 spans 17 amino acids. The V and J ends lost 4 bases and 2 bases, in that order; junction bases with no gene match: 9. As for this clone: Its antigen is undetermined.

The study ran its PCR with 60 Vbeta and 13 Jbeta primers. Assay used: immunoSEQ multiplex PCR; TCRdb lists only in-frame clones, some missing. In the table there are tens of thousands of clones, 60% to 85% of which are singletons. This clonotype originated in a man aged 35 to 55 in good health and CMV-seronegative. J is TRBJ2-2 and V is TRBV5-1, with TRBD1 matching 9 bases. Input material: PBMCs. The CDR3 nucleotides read TGCGCCAGCAGCCCACAGGGGGCGGGAGTCAACACCGGGGAGCTGTTTTTT. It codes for CASSPQGAGVNTGELFF.